This T cell receptor (beta chain) was captured by sequencing in a study of blood T cell repertoires in COVID-19. Study in general: Sources were T cells, B-cell-depleted T cells, or PBMCs; the material itself was cDNA or gDNA.

V lost 2 bases to trimming and J lost 5 bases, with 15 bases between them. From germline, CDR1 is SGHTA and CDR2 FQGNSA. The CDR3 sequence is 15 residues long. The authors' processing: The authors estimated nucleated cell counts from reference gene primer amplification. TCRdb keeps only in-frame clones here, not all; method: immunoSEQ multiplex PCR. From that table come the V and J calls and clone size; the DNA was used to work out D and trimming. The data hold approximately 77,000 clones, with 75% to 90% observed a single time. The TCR was taken from a woman aged 70-85 years with acute or convalescent COVID-19. This rearrangement joins TRBV7-2 to TRBJ1-2; D is undetermined. Sequencing was performed on peripheral blood. This CDR3 is CASSLNEGVGYGYTF. The CDR3 DNA is TGTGCCAGCAGCTTAAACGAGGGAGTGGGATATGGCTACACCTTC.